This T cell receptor beta chain was identified in a study of regulatory T cells in long-lasting Graves disease. Comment on this clonotype: Its target is unknown.

As for time point: persistent/refractory GD, antithyroid drugs over 5 years with positive TRAb. There was RNA extracted from PBMCs, and the TCR library was made from it. The diagnosis of Graves' disease used American Thyroid Association guidelines. The authors drew patients from an endocrinology department in Xi'an, China. Construction of TCR beta libraries relied on iRepertoire HTBI primers and on Arm-PCR targeting CDR3 regions. TCRdb fed the multiplex PCR reads into MiXCR, producing one record per CDR3 protein. Among over 650,000 distinct CDR3 sequences listed, around 30% were seen once. CDR3 length equals 15 residues. Trimming left V 6 bases short and J 6 bases short, with 18 bases between. Germline CDR1 reads LNHDA; CDR2 reads SQIVND (reference sequence). Study conclusions and caveats: TCR diversity was lower in persistent Graves' patients than in newly diagnosed ones.

The chain links TRBV19 to TRBJ1-3; D perhaps matches TRBD1 (6 bases). Sequenced material: peripheral blood mononuclear cells (PBMCs), taken when the disease was refractory, from a patient treated with antithyroid drugs. The clonotype originates from a female donor with Graves disease. The DNA of the CDR3 is TGTGCCAGTAGCATCTCCCAGGGGATTATAAACACCATATATTTT. Translating it yields CASSISQGIINTIYF. The full variable domain, with the rest looked up from reference TRBV19 and TRBJ1-3, is DGGITQSPKYLFRKEGQNVTLSCEQNLNHDAMYWYRQDPGQGLRLIYYSQIVNDFQKGDIAEGYSVSREKKESFPLTVTSAQKNPTAFYLCASSISQGIINTIYFGEGSWLTVV.